This entry concerns a single TCR beta chain. The antigen is unknown. The V end lost 1 base, the J end lost 0 bases, and 8 bases lay between the germline ends. The germline V gene encodes CDR1 LGHDT and CDR2 YNNKEL (reference sequence). The CDR3 totals 15 residues. The data originate from a study of T cell repertoires in cytomegalovirus infection. Study information: Used in the study were CMV epitopes, some recently identified and HLA-C-restricted, others well-studied and HLA-B-restricted. Matching HLA type, along with CMV infection, was indicated by public TCR beta signatures. General study points: Across the ex vivo response, the dominant clonotypes were HLA-C-restricted CMV-specific TCR beta clonotypes.

TCRdb ran MiXCR on the reads and lists one entry per CDR3 protein. This sample has 65,000 to 85,000 distinct CDR3 sequences, with about 27% found just once. The source was CD8+ T cells from cultured PBMCs, collected from culture after CMV antigen stimulation. The receptor was derived from a human donor in good health (CMV status not recorded). Some clones in this sample may be carry-over from other donors' samples. The V and J genes are TRBV3-1 and TRBJ2-3; the D is unclear. The chain's CDR3 is CASSQVSASTDTQYF. The DNA for the CDR3 is TGTGCCAGCAGCCAAGTCAGTGCTAGCACAGATACGCAGTATTTT.